These 19 T cell receptor beta chains were sequenced from one sample in a study of Graves' ophthalmopathy and Graves' hyperthyroidism (dated by TCRdb to the late 2010s). The instrument given in TCRdb is Illumina HiSeq 2000. For repertoire sequencing, the TCR beta CDR3 regions were amplified from RNA transcripts. A first-round RT-PCR used HTBI primers with the Qiagen OneStep RT-PCR kit, followed by a second-round multiplex PCR, size selection and purification. TCRdb passed the public sequencing reads through fastp at Q25 and MiXCR, retaining productive beta sequences. Merged by CDR3 protein, the rows form single entries marked with the most common genes and DNA. Across this sample there are about 480,000 distinct CDR3 sequences, with approximately 14% seen only once. The top ten hold 9.8% of the sample. The specimen sequenced was blood. The receptors originated from a woman aged 25 to 39 with Graves' ophthalmopathy. Donor details come from another sample of the same person, matched by shared clones.

This clonotype was counted ten times or more. V and J are TRBV6-1 and TRBJ2-5; 9 nucleotides agree with TRBD2. This CDR3 is 15 amino acids long. Germline-derived CDR1 and CDR2 are MNHNS and SASEGT. V lost 6 bases and J lost 0; bases outside the gene matches: 5. The CDR3 DNA reads as TGTGCCAGCAGGGGTAGCGGGGGCAACCAAGAGACCCAGTACTTC. It translates to CASRGSGGNQETQYF.

This clonotype appeared many times. J is TRBJ1-2 and V is TRBV20-1; D is undetermined. V was pared by 0 bases and J by 4 bases, with 18 bases between. Germline-derived CDR1 and CDR2 are DFQATT and SNEGSKA (reference sequence). The CDR3 runs to 16 residues. CDR3 DNA sequence: TGCAGTGCTAGAGATAAAGGACCACGGCCGTCCTATGGCTACACCTTC. Translated: CSARDKGPRPSYGYTF.

The table lists this clonotype with a few counts. The chain has TRBV6-1 and TRBJ2-2; 7 positions match TRBD1. With V trimmed by 5 bases and J by 6 bases, 15 bases remained unmatched. Germline V gene lookup returns CDR1 MNHNS and CDR2 SASEGT. This CDR3 is built from 17 residues. The CDR3: CASSPTSGQWAAGELFF. In DNA, the CDR3 is TGTGCCAGCAGTCCGACCTCGGGACAGTGGGCGGCCGGGGAGCTGTTTTTT.

Points on this clonotype: It may be a read error: a sequence one base away is much more abundant. As the CDR3 is not closed by the conserved phenylalanine or tryptophan, this likely results from a read error. The rearrangement links TRBV29-1 to TRBJ2-2; D ambiguous. V was cut by 4 bases and J by 0 bases, with 9 bases left in between. The CDR3 contains 14 residues. Germline CDR1 is SQVTM and CDR2 is ANQGSEA. This chain's CDR3 is CSVGKAANTGELFV. CDR3 coding DNA: TGCAGCGTTGGTAAGGCAGCGAACACCGGGGAGCTGTTTGTT.

This clonotype was seen ten or more times. This chain joins TRBV28 and TRBJ1-1; no definite D call. V was shortened by 6 bases and J by 1 base, with 21 bases between the two germline ends. Germline values: CDR1 MDHEN, CDR2 SYDVKM. CDR3 length: 17 residues. CDR3 nucleotide sequence: TGTGCCAGCAGCCTGTTCGCTTTGGAGGTAACGAACACTGAAGCTTTCTTT. Translating it yields CASSLFALEVTNTEAFF.

This clonotype was counted many times. The CDR3 DNA follows: TGTGCCAGCAGTGTCCGCTTGGGGTCTGGGGCCAACGTCCTGACTTTC. Residues: CASSVRLGSGANVLTF. The gene calls are TRBV28 and TRBJ2-6; D gene ambiguous. The CDR3 contains 16 residues. Between the trimmed V and J ends, which lost 5 bases and 1 base, there was a span of 12 bases. Germline values: CDR1 MDHEN, CDR2 SYDVKM.

This clonotype was found a few times. The chain joins TRBV5-6 to TRBJ2-5; D uncertain. Per the germline V gene, CDR1 is SGHDT and CDR2 is YYEEEE. The CDR3 sequence is 14 residues long. Trimming pared 6 bases from V and 5 bases from J, leaving 17 bases between. As DNA, the CDR3 is TGTGCCAGCAACCAATTACAGAGTGTGGAGACCCAGTACTTC. Amino acid sequence: CASNQLQSVETQYF.

Many counts were recorded for this clonotype. The chain links TRBV12-3 or TRBV12-4 to TRBJ1-1; D unresolved. V lost 0 bases and J lost 0, with 11 bases in between. The CDR3 contains 16 residues. In DNA form, the CDR3 reads TGTGCCAGCAGTTTAGCCCGAACAGATATGAACACTGAAGCTTTCTTT. Residues: CASSLARTDMNTEAFF.

This clonotype showed up many times. The chain recombines TRBV6-1 with TRBJ2-7; 10 bases line up with TRBD1. From germline, CDR1 is MNHNS and CDR2 SASEGT. J lost 5 bases, V lost 8 bases, and 6 bases had no gene match. The CDR3 sequence is 13 residues long. DNA of the CDR3: TGTGCCAGCCGCGGGACAGGGGCTGACGAGCAGTACTTC. Protein: CASRGTGADEQYF.

This clonotype was picked up many times. This sequence joins TRBV9 and TRBJ1-6; D not certain. This CDR3 comprises 14 residues. The V end lost 4 bases, the J end lost 5 bases, and 10 bases lay between the germline ends. Germline V gene sequence: CDR1 SGDLS, CDR2 YYNGEE. The CDR3 nucleotides read TGTGCCAGCAGCCGCCGGACCGATAATTCACCCCTCCACTTT. Amino acids: CASSRRTDNSPLHF.

On this clonotype: A much bigger clone sits one base away, suggesting this may be a read error. The chain combines TRBV6-1 with TRBJ2-7; 10 bases are a match to TRBD1. The CDR3 loop spans 14 amino acids. Trimming at V came to 7 bases and at J to 1 base, leaving 4 bases not matched to a gene. Germline V lookup: CDR1 MNHNS, CDR2 SASEGT. CDR3 residues: CASKGQGESYEQYF. The DNA for the CDR3 is TGTGCCAGCAAAGGACAGGGGGAATCCTACGAGCAGTACTTC.

As concerns this clonotype: An end of the junction differs from the germline gene, which may be a read error. The genes are TRBV12-3 or TRBV12-4 and TRBJ2-5; TRBD2 agrees at 11 bases. The CDR3 sequence is 11 residues long. The CDR3 DNA reads as TGTGCCGGCAGTAACGGACTAGCGGGGTACTTC. Translated: CAGSNGLAGYF.

This clonotype has a handful of counts. V and J are TRBV28 and TRBJ1-1, with D tentatively TRBD1 (5 bases). With 3 bases removed from V and 5 bases from J, the gap between germline ends came to 13 bases. CDR1 is MDHEN, CDR2 SYDVKM, per germline. This CDR3 is 14 amino acids long. The CDR3 DNA sequence: TGTGCCAGCAGTTTTGTGACAGTTGCGACTGAAGCTTTCTTT. This translates into CASSFVTVATEAFF.

This clonotype was seen ten or more times. The chain recombines TRBV24-1 with TRBJ2-5; D unclear. The CDR3 contains 14 residues. Per germline, CDR1 KGHDR and CDR2 SFDVKD. The V end was cut by 0 bases, the J end by 4 bases, with 8 bases between. The CDR3 region has the DNA TGTGCCACCAGTGATTTGCATGGGTCAGAGACCCAGTACTTC. Encoded protein: CATSDLHGSETQYF.

At least ten counts were recorded for this clonotype. The chain is built from TRBV5-1 and TRBJ2-5; 7 bases line up with TRBD1. J was trimmed by 6 bases and V by 2 bases; bases with no gene match: 7. Germline assignment: CDR1 SGHRS and CDR2 YFSETQ. The CDR3 loop spans 14 amino acids. CDR3 region: CASSFGQELKTQYF. CDR3 DNA sequence: TGCGCCAGCAGCTTCGGACAGGAGCTAAAGACCCAGTACTTC.

This clonotype was detected many times. The chain has TRBV6-1 and TRBJ2-4; D gene unclear. V lost 5 bases and J lost 0, with 11 bases in between. Germline V CDR1 and CDR2: MNHNS, SASEGT. This CDR3 contains 15 residues. This CDR3 reads CASSPLALAKNIQYF. The DNA of the CDR3 is TGTGCCAGCAGTCCACTGGCACTAGCCAAAAACATTCAGTACTTC.

The table lists this clonotype with many counts. This chain links TRBV9 with TRBJ2-5; weak D call: TRBD2 (6 bases). In germline, CDR1 is SGDLS, CDR2 YYNGEE. This CDR3 is 15 amino acids long. V lost 0 bases to trimming and J lost 5 bases, with 14 bases between them. The CDR3 DNA follows: TGTGCCAGCAGCGTAGACGGGCGGGAAGTGGAGACCCAGTACTTC. Translating it yields CASSVDGREVETQYF.

This clonotype was observed many times. The rearrangement links TRBV6-1 to TRBJ1-1, with D possibly being TRBD1 (5 bases). Germline V gene lookup returns CDR1 MNHNS and CDR2 SASEGT. Between the trimmed V and J ends, which lost 6 bases and 4 bases, there was a span of 15 bases. The CDR3 covers 14 residues. The CDR3 protein is CASSDSNKGTEAFF. CDR3 bases: TGTGCCAGCAGCGACAGCAATAAGGGCACTGAAGCTTTCTTT.

This clonotype was picked up a small number of times. The CDR3 does not close with the conserved phenylalanine or tryptophan, likely indicating a read error. The chain employs TRBV6-2 or TRBV6-3 and TRBJ2-5; D unresolved. V was clipped by 5 bases and J by 1 base, with 8 bases between them. CDR1 MNHEY and CDR2 SVGEGT come from the germline V gene. The CDR3 is 13 amino acids. CDR3 sequence (DNA): TGTGCCAGCAGTCAAGAACGCCAAGAGACCCAGTACCTC. Protein sequence: CASSQERQETQYL.